The T cell receptor (beta chain) under discussion was sequenced for a study of control samples from healthy donors and cancer patients. Clones were sequenced by immunoSEQ multiplex PCR, and TCRdb holds only the in-frame ones, with some missing. Counted here are 30,000 to 40,000 clones, 86% occurring once; the ten biggest clones make up roughly 1.5%. The germline gives CDR1 SQVTM, CDR2 ANQGSEA. This CDR3 is built from 15 residues. V was shortened by 6 bases and J by 4 bases, with 19 bases between the two germline ends. V gene TRBV29-1 combines with J gene TRBJ2-1, with TRBD1 as a possible D gene (6 bases). The TCR was taken from a woman aged 40 to 50 with lung cancer. The sample comprised PBMCs. The CDR3 loop is CSVHLMAGVYNEQFF. CDR3 DNA sequence: TGCAGCGTCCACCTTATGGCAGGGGTTTACAATGAGCAGTTCTTC.